This passage covers 9 T cell receptor beta chains from one sample sequenced in a study of blood T cell repertoires in COVID-19 (dated by TCRdb to 2018 to 2021). Receptor libraries were prepared by the immunoSEQ multiplex PCR assay. Imported from immuneACCESS, the table was reduced by TCRdb to in-frame sequences with V and J called. These copies leave out some clones; in studies compared against another copy, an unresolved V gene accounts for under half, and the cause of the remainder is not known. The sample table lists a few hundred thousand clones, around 86% of them with a count of one. The ten largest clonotypes hold 1.6% of the sample. Sequenced: peripheral blood. These receptors were collected from a woman aged 45-59 years with acute or convalescent COVID-19.

V and J are TRBV28 and TRBJ2-7; 8 bases line up with TRBD2. The V gene's germline CDR1 is MDHEN and CDR2 SYDVKM. V shed 6 bases, J shed 2 bases, and the junction held 9 bases outside the gene matches. The CDR3 runs 15 residues. This CDR3 reads CASSQLAVLPYEQYF. For the CDR3, the DNA is TGTGCCAGCAGCCAACTAGCGGTCTTACCCTACGAGCAGTACTTC.

This chain links TRBV7-2 with TRBJ2-2; D may be TRBD2 (5 bases). Germline V CDR1 and CDR2: SGHTA, FQGNSA. V lost 2 bases and J lost 6, with 13 bases in between. CDR3 length equals 15 residues. CDR3: CASSLNRDRAGELFF. The CDR3 DNA reads as TGTGCCAGCAGCTTAAATCGGGATAGGGCCGGGGAGCTGTTTTTT. The full variable domain, its missing parts supplied by reference TRBV7-2 and TRBJ2-2, is GAGVSQSPSNKVTEKGKDVELRCDPISGHTALYWYRQSLGQGLEFLIYFQGNSAPDKSGLPSDRFSAERTGGSVSTLTIQRTQQEDSAVYLCASSLNRDRAGELFFGEGSRLTVL.

The CDR3 DNA reads TGTGCCAGCAGCGTAGACCCGGGGACAGGGGGCGATGCGGCCAAAAACATTCAGTACTTC. Its translation: CASSVDPGTGGDAAKNIQYF. The rearrangement joins TRBV9 to TRBJ2-4; 12 bases are shared with TRBD1. With V trimmed by 0 bases and J by 1 base, 11 bases remained unmatched. CDR3 length: 20 amino acids. The germline V gene has CDR1 SGDLS and CDR2 YYNGEE.

This clone showed up just once. The chain uses TRBV5-4 and TRBJ2-3; 8 nucleotides align to TRBD2. The germline V gene encodes CDR1 SGHNT and CDR2 YYREEE (reference sequence). The ends lost 1 base at V and 0 bases at J; junction bases unmatched: 7. The CDR3 is 17 residues long. The CDR3 DNA is TGTGCCAGCAGCTTGAGGCTAGCGGGTTCTAGCACAGATACGCAGTATTTT. Its translation is CASSLRLAGSSTDTQYF.

This rearrangement joins TRBV19 to TRBJ1-5; D call uncertain. Germline V gives CDR1 LNHDA, CDR2 SQIVND (reference sequence). Trimming removed 1 base from V and 0 bases from J, with 13 bases in between. The CDR3 is made up of 17 amino acids. The CDR3 loop reads CASSIVRQSYSNQPQHF. DNA of the CDR3: TGTGCCAGTAGTATAGTTAGACAAAGTTATAGCAATCAGCCCCAGCATTTT. The complete variable domain, with remaining parts taken from reference TRBV19 and TRBJ1-5, reads DGGITQSPKYLFRKEGQNVTLSCEQNLNHDAMYWYRQDPGQGLRLIYYSQIVNDFQKGDIAEGYSVSREKKESFPLTVTSAQKNPTAFYLCASSIVRQSYSNQPQHFGDGTRLSIL.

The chain joins TRBV6-5 to TRBJ2-3; 13 nucleotides match TRBD2. CDR3 length: 14 residues. V dropped 6 bases and J dropped 6; count of bases not matched to a gene: 3. Germline V CDR1 and CDR2: MNHEY, SVGAGI. The CDR3 reads CASSLTSGGDTQYF. CDR3 coding DNA: TGTGCCAGCAGCTTGACTAGCGGGGGGGATACGCAGTATTTT.

The chain has TRBV18 and TRBJ1-1; D unresolved. The V gene lost 5 bases and the J gene lost 3 bases, with 13 bases spanning the gap. The CDR3 has 14 amino acids. The germline CDR1 and CDR2 sequences are KGHSH and LQKENI. The CDR3, as DNA: TGTGCCAGCTCAGAAACCTTCGGTGACACTGAAGCTTTCTTT. Its protein product is CASSETFGDTEAFF.

This chain uses TRBV19 with TRBJ2-7; 10 bases are a match to TRBD2. CDR1 and CDR2 from the germline V gene are LNHDA and SQIVND (reference sequence). This CDR3 is built from 16 residues. The V and J ends lost 3 bases and 6 bases, in that order; junction bases with no gene match: 11. The CDR3 sequence is CASSIRLAGDRGEQYF. Here the CDR3 DNA reads TGTGCCAGTAGTATTAGGCTAGCGGGAGACCGGGGCGAGCAGTACTTC.

The V gene is TRBV9, the J gene TRBJ2-2, with 9 bases lining up with TRBD1. This CDR3 contains 16 residues. Germline-derived CDR1 and CDR2 are SGDLS and YYNGEE. J was trimmed by 3 bases and V by 2 bases; bases with no gene match: 5. The CDR3 DNA follows: TGTGCCAGCAGCGTTTCGGGACAGGGTTACACCGGGGAGCTGTTTTTT. Residues: CASSVSGQGYTGELFF.